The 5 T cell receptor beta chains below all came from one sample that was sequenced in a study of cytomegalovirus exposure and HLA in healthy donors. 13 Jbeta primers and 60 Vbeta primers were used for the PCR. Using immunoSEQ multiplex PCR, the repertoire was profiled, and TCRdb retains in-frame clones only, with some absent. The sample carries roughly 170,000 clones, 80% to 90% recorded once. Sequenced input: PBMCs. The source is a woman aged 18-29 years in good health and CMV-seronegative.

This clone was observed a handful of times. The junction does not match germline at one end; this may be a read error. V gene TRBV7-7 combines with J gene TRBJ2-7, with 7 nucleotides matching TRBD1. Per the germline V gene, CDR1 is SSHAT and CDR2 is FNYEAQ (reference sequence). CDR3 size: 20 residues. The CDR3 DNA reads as TGTGCTAGCAGCTTACCCGACAGGGTAAGGCGTGCCTCCTGGGTATACGAGCAGTACTTC. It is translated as CASSLPDRVRRASWVYEQYF.

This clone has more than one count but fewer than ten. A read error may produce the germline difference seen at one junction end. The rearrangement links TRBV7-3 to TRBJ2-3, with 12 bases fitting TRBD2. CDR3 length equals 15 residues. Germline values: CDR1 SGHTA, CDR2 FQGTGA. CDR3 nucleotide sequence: TGTGCCAGCAGCCTAACTAGCGGGAGGACAGATACGCAGTATTTT. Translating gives CASSLTSGRTDTQYF.

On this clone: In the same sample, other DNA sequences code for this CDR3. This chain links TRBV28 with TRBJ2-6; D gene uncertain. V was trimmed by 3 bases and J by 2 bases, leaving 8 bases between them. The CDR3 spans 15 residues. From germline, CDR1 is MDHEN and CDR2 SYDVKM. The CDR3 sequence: CASSLPGTGANVLTF. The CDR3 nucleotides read TGTGCCAGCAGTTTGCCAGGTACTGGGGCCAACGTCCTGACTTTC.

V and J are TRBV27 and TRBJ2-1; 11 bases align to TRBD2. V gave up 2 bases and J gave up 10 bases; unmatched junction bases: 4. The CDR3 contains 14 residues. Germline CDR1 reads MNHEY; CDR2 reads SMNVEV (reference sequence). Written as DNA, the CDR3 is TGTGCCAGCAGTTTAGTTCCTAGCGGGAGGGAGCAGTTCTTC. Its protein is CASSLVPSGREQFF.

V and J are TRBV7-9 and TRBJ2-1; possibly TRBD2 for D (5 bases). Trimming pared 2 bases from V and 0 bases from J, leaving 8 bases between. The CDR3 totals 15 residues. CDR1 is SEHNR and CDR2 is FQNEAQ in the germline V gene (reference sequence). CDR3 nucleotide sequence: TGTGCCAGCAGCTTACCGGGGTCCTCCTACAATGAGCAGTTCTTC. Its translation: CASSLPGSSYNEQFF.